This TCR beta chain was identified in a study of shared clonotypes between healthy human individuals. The CDR3 contains 15 residues. Per the germline V gene, CDR1 is MNHEY and CDR2 is SMNVEV (reference sequence). V lost 2 bases, J lost 7 bases, and 12 bases lay in between. In the original workflow: Without quality scores, immunoSEQ junctional reads could not be filtered like full-length reads. Using immunoSEQ multiplex PCR, the repertoire was profiled, and TCRdb retains in-frame clones only, with some absent. The V and J calls and clone size are taken from that table; D and trimming were inferred from the DNA. The profile covers roughly 450,000 clones, with roughly 78% appearing a single time and 13% taken by the ten largest.

Sequencing was carried out using PBMCs. This clonotype was sampled from a woman in her 40s in good health. Some clones in this sample may be carry-over from other donors' samples. The rearrangement links TRBV27 to TRBJ1-6; D is unclear. The CDR3 DNA sequence: TGTGCCAGCAGTTTAGTTGACTTCTGGAATTCACCCCTCCACTTT. It is translated as CASSLVDFWNSPLHF.